This T cell receptor beta chain was observed in a study of blood T cell repertoires in COVID-19. Sequencing was performed with immunoSEQ multiplex PCR; in TCRdb, only in-frame clones are kept and a portion is missing. The repertoire consists of 150,000 to 200,000 clones, with approximately 86% occurring once and the leading ten covering roughly 8.7%. The CDR3 is 12 residues long. Per the germline V gene, CDR1 is SQVTM and CDR2 is ANQGSEA. V lost 2 bases to trimming and J lost 6 bases, with 8 bases between them. Sequencing was performed on peripheral blood. This chain uses TRBV29-1 with TRBJ2-1; weak D call: TRBD2 (5 bases). This TCR was sampled from a man aged 45-60 years with active or convalescent COVID-19. The CDR3 nucleotides read TGCAGCGTTGAAAGGACTCCCAATGAGCAGTTCTTC. Its protein is CSVERTPNEQFF.